Sequencing of this TCR beta chain was carried out in a study of blood T cells in healthy people across ages. The V end was cut by 9 bases, the J end by 6 bases, with 15 bases between. The V gene's germline CDR1 is LGHDT and CDR2 YNNKEL (reference sequence). The CDR3 is 13 amino acids. This clonotype was detected a few times. The second PCR ran roughly 6 to 11 cycles with a sample-barcoded 5' primer and J-beta primers. A single record per CDR3 protein comes from TCRdb applying MiXCR to the 5' RACE reads. The sample yields some 1.7 million distinct CDR3 sequences, 28% seen once. This receptor was obtained from a woman in her twenties or thirties in good health. J is TRBJ2-1 and V is TRBV3-1, with a weak D call TRBD1 (5 bases). The sequenced sample consisted of blood. This chain's CDR3 is CASRAGFGNEQFF. CDR3 nucleotide sequence: TGTGCCAGTAGGGCAGGGTTTGGCAATGAGCAGTTCTTC.